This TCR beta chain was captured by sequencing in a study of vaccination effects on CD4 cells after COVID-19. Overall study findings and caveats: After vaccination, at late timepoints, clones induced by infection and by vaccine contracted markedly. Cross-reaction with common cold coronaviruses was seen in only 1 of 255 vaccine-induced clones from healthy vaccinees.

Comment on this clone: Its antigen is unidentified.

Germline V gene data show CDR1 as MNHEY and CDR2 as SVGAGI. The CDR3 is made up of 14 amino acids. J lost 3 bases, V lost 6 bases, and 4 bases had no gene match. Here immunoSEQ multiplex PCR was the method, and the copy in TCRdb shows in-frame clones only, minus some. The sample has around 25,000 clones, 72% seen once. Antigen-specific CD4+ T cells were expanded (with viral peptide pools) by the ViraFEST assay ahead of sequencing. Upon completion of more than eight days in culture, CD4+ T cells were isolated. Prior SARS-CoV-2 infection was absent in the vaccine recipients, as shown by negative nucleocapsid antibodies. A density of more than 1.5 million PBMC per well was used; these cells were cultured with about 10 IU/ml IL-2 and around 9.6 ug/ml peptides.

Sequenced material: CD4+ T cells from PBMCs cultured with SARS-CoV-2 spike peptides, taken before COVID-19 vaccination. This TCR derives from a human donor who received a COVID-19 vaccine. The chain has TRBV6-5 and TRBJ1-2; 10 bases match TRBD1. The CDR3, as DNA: TGTGCCAGCAGCCGGACAGGGGGTGACTATGGCTACACCTTC. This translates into CASSRTGGDYGYTF.